Many counts were recorded for the clone carrying this T cell receptor (beta chain). The source material, RNA transcripts, was used to amplify TCR beta CDR3 regions. The HTBI set primed first-round TCR CDR3 RT-PCR. In TCRdb, the multiplex PCR reads were re-called with MiXCR into one record per CDR3 protein. Of about 580,000 distinct CDR3 sequences detected, about 45% appear once; the ten largest clones hold about 7.8%. The data originate from a study of T cells in Graves' hyperthyroidism and ophthalmopathy. The CDR3 is 15 residues long. After removal of 4 bases from V and 5 bases from J, the junction contained 9 bases not matched to a gene. Germline CDR1 and CDR2: MNHNS and SASEGT.

The receptor's source is a young woman with Graves' hyperthyroidism. The source material was peripheral blood or thyroid tissue (not recorded which). The V gene is TRBV6-1, the J gene TRBJ2-5, with 8 bases identical to TRBD1. CDR3 nucleotides: TGTGCCAGCAGTGTAGGAAAACAGGGGGTGGAGACCCAGTACTTC. Translating it yields CASSVGKQGVETQYF.